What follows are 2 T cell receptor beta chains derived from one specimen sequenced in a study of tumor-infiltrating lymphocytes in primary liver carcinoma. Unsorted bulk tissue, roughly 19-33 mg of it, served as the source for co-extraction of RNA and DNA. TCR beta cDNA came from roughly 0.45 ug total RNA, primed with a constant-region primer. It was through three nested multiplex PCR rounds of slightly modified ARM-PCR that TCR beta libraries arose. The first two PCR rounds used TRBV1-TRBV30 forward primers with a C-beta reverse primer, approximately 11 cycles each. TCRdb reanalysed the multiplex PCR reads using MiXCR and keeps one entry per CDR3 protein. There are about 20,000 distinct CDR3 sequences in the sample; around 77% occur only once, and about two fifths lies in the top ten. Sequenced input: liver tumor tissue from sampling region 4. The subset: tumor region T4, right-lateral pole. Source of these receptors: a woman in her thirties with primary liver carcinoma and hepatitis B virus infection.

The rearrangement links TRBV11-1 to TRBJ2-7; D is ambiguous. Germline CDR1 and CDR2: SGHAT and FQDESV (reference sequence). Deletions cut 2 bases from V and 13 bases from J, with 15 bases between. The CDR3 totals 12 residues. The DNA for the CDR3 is TGTGCCAGCAGCTTATACCTCCGCGACCATTACTTC. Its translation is CASSLYLRDHYF.

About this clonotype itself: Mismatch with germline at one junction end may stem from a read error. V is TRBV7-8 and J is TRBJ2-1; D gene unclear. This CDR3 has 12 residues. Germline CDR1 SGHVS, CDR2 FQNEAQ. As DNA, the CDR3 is TGTGCCAGCGGCTTATGGCTGTATGAGCAGTTCTTT. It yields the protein CASGLWLYEQFF.